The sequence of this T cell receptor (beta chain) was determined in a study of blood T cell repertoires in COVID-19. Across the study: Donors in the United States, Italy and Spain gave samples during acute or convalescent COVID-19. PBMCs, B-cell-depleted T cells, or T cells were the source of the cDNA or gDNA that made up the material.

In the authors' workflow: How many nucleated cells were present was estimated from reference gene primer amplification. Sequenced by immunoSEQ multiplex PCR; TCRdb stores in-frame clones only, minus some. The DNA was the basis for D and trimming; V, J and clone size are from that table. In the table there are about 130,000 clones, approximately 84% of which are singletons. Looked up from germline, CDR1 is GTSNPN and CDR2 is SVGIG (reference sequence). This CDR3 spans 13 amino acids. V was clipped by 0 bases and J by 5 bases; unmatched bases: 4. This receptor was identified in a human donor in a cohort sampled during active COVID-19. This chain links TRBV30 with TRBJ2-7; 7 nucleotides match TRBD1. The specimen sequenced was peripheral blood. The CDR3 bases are TGTGCCTGGAGTGTAAAAGGGGGCAACGAGCAGTACTTC. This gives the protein CAWSVKGGNEQYF.